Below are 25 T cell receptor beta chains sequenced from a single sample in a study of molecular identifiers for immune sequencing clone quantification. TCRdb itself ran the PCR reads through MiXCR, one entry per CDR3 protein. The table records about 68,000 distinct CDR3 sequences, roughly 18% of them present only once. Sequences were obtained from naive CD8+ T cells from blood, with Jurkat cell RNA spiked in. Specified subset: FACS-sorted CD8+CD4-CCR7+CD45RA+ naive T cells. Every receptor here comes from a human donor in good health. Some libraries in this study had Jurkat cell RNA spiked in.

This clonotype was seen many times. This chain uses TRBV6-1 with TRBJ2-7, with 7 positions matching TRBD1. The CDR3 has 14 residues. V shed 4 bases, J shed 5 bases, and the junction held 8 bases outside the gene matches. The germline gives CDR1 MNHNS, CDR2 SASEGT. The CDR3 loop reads CASSVRQGRDEQYF. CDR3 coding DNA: TGTGCCAGCAGTGTAAGACAGGGTCGCGACGAGCAGTACTTC.

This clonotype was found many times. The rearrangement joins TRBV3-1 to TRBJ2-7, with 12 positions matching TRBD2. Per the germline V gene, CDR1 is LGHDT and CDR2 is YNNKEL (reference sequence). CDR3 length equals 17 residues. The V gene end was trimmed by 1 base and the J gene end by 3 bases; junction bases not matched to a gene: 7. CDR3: CASSQGLAGEKSYEQYF. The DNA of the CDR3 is TGTGCCAGCAGCCAAGGACTAGCGGGAGAGAAGAGCTACGAGCAGTACTTC.

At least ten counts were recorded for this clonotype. This CDR3 is CASRGLAGVSNEQFF. CDR3 nucleotide sequence: TGTGCCAGCAGGGGACTAGCGGGAGTGAGTAATGAGCAGTTCTTC. The chain couples TRBV11-3 to TRBJ2-1; 14 nucleotides line up with TRBD2. The germline V gene encodes CDR1 SGHNT and CDR2 YENEEA. The CDR3 is 15 residues long. J was trimmed by 7 bases and V by 6 bases; bases with no gene match: 5.

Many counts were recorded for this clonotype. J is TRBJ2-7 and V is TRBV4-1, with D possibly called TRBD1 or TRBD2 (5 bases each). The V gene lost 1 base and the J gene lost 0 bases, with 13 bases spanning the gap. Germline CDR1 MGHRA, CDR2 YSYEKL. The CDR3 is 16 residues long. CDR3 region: CASSQVPGSLSYEQYF. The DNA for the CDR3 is TGCGCCAGCAGCCAAGTACCAGGGAGCCTCTCCTACGAGCAGTACTTC.

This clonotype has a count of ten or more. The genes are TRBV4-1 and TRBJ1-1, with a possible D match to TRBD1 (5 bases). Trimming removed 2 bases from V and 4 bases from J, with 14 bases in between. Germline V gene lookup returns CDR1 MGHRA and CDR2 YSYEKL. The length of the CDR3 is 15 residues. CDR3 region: CASSQHLQGATEAFF. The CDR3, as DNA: TGCGCCAGCAGCCAACACCTGCAGGGAGCCACTGAAGCTTTCTTT.

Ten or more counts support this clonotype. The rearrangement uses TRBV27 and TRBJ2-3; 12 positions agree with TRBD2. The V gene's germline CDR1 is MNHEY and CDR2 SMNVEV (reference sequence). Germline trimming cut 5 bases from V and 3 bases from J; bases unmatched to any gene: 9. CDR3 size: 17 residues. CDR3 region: CASSPWTSGTGTDTQYF. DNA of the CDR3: TGTGCCAGCAGTCCTTGGACTAGCGGGACGGGGACAGATACGCAGTATTTT.

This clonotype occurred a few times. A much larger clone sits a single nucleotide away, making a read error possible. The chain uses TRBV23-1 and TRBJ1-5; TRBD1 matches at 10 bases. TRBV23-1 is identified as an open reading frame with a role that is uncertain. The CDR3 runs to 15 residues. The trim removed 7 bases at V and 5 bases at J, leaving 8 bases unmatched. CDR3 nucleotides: TGCGCCAGCAATGGATCCGGGACAGGGGATCAGCCCCAGCATTTT. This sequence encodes CASNGSGTGDQPQHF.

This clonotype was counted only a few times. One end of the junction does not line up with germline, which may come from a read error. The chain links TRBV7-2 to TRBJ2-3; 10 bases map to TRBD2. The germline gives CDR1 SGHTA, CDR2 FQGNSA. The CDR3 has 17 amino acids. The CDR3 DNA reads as TGTGCCAGCAGCTTGGCTGTCCTAGCGGGAGTCACAGATACGCTGTATTTT. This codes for CASSLAVLAGVTDTLYF. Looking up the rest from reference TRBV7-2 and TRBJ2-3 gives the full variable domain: GAGVSQSPSNKVTEKGKDVELRCDPISGHTALYWYRQSLGQGLEFLIYFQGNSAPDKSGLPSDRFSAERTGGSVSTLTIQRTQQEDSAVYLCASSLAVLAGVTDTLYFGPGTRLTVL.

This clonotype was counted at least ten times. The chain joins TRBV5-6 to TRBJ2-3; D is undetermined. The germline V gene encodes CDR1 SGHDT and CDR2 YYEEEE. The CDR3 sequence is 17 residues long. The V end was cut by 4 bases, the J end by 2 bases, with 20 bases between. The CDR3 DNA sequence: TGTGCCAGCAGCACGGGCCTTACGGTACTCATCACAGATACGCAGTATTTT. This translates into CASSTGLTVLITDTQYF.

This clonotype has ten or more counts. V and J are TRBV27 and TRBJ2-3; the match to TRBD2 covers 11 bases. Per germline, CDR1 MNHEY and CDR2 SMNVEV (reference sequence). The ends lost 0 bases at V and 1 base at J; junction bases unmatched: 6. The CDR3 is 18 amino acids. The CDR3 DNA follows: TGTGCCAGCAGTTTATCACTCCCGGGACTAGCGGGCACAGATACGCAGTATTTT. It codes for CASSLSLPGLAGTDTQYF.

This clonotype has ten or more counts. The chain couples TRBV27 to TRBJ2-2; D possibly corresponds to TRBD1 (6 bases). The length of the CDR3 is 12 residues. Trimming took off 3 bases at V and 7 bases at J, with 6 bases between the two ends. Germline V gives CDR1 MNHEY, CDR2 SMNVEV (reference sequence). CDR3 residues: CASSFRGGELFF. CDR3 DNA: TGTGCCAGCAGTTTCAGGGGCGGGGAGCTGTTTTTT.

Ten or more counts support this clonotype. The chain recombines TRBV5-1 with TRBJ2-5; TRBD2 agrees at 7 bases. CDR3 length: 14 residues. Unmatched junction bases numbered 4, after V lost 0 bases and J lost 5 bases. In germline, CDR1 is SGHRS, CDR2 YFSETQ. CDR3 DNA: TGCGCCAGCAGCTTGGAGCGGGGCTGGGAGACCCAGTACTTC. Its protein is CASSLERGWETQYF.

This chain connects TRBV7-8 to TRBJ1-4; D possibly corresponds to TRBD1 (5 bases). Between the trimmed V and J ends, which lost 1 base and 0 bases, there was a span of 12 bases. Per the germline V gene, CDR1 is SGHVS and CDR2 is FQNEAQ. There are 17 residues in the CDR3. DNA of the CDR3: TGTGCCAGCAGCTTAGTGTTGGTAGGGGCAACTAATGAAAAACTGTTTTTT. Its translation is CASSLVLVGATNEKLFF.

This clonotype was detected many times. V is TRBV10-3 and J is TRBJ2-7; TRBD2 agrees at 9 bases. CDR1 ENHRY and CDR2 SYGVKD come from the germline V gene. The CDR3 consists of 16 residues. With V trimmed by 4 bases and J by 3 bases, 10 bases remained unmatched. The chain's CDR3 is CAISASRTSVDYEQYF. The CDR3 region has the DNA TGTGCCATCAGTGCCAGCCGGACTAGCGTAGACTACGAGCAGTACTTC.

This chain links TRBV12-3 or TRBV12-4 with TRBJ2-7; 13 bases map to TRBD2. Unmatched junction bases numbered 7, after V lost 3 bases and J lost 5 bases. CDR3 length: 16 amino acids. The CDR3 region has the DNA TGTGCCAGCAGTTTTGGACTAGCGGGAGCAGCAGACGAGCAGTACTTC. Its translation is CASSFGLAGAADEQYF.

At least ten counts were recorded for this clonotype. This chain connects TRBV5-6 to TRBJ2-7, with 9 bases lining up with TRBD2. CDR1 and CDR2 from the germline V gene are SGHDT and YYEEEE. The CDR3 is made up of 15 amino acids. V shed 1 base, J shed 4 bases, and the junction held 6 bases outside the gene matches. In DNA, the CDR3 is TGTGCCAGCAGCTTGTTTGCTAGCGGGATGTACGAGCAGTACTTC. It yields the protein CASSLFASGMYEQYF.

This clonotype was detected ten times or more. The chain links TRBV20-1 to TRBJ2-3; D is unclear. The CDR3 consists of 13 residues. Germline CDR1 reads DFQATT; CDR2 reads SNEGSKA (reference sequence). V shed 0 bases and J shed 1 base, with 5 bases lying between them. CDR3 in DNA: TGCAGTGCTAGAGAACTTCGCACAGATACGCAGTATTTT. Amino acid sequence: CSARELRTDTQYF.

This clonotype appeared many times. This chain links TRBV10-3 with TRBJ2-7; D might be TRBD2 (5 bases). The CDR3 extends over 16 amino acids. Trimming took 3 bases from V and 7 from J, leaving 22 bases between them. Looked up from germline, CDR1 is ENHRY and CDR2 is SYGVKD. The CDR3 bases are TGTGCCATCAGTGACCACCAAAGCGGAACTCTGGGTGAGCAGTACTTC. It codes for CAISDHQSGTLGEQYF.

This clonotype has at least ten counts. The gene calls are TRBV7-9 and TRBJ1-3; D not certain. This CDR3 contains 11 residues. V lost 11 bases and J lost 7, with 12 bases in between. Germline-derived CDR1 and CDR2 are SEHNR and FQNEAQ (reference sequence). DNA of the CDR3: TGTGCCGTCCGAATGAGTAACACCATATATTTT. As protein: CAVRMSNTIYF.

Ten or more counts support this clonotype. In DNA, the CDR3 is TGTGCCAGCAGCTCCCAGGGTCCCCAGCATTTT. It codes for CASSSQGPQHF. The rearrangement joins TRBV7-9 to TRBJ1-5, with a possible D match to TRBD1 (5 bases). There are 11 residues in the CDR3. Deletions cut 4 bases from V and 10 bases from J, with 8 bases between. Germline CDR1 is SEHNR and CDR2 is FQNEAQ (reference sequence).

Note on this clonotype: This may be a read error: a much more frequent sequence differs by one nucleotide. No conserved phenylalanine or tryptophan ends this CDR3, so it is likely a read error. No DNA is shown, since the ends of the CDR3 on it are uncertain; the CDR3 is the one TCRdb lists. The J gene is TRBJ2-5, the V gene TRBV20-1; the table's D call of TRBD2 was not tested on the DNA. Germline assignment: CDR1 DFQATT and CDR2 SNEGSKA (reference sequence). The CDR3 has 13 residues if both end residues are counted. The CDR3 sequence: CSAGENLAGEPTV.

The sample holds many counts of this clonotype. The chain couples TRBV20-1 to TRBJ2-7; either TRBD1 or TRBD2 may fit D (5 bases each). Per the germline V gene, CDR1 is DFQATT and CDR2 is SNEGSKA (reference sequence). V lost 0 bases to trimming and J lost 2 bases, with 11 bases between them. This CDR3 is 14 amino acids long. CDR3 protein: CSARDPADTYEQYF. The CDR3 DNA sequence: TGCAGTGCTAGAGATCCAGCGGACACCTACGAGCAGTACTTC.

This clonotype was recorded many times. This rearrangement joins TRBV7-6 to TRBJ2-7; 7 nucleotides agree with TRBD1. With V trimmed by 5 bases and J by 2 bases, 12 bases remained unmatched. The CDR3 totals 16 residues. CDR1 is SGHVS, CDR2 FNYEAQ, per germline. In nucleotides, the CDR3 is TGTGCCAGCAGCCACCAGGTAGGGGGCGAGACCTACGAGCAGTACTTC. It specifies CASSHQVGGETYEQYF.

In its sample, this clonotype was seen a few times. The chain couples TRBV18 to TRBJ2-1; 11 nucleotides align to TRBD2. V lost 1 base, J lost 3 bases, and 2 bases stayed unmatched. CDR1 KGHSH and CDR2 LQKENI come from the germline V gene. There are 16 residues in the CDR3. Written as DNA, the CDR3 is TGTGCCAGCTCACCACTTACTAGCGGGAGCTACAATGAGCAGTTCTTC. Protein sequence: CASSPLTSGSYNEQFF.

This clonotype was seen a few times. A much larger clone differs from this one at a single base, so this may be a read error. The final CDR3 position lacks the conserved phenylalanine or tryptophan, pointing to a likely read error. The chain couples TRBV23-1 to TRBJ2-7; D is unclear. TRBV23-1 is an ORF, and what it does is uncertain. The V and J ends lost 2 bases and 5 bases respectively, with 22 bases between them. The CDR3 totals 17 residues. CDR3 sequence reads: CASSQPIGQNRYHEQYS. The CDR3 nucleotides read TGCGCCAGCAGTCAACCAATTGGCCAGAACAGATATCACGAGCAGTACTCC.